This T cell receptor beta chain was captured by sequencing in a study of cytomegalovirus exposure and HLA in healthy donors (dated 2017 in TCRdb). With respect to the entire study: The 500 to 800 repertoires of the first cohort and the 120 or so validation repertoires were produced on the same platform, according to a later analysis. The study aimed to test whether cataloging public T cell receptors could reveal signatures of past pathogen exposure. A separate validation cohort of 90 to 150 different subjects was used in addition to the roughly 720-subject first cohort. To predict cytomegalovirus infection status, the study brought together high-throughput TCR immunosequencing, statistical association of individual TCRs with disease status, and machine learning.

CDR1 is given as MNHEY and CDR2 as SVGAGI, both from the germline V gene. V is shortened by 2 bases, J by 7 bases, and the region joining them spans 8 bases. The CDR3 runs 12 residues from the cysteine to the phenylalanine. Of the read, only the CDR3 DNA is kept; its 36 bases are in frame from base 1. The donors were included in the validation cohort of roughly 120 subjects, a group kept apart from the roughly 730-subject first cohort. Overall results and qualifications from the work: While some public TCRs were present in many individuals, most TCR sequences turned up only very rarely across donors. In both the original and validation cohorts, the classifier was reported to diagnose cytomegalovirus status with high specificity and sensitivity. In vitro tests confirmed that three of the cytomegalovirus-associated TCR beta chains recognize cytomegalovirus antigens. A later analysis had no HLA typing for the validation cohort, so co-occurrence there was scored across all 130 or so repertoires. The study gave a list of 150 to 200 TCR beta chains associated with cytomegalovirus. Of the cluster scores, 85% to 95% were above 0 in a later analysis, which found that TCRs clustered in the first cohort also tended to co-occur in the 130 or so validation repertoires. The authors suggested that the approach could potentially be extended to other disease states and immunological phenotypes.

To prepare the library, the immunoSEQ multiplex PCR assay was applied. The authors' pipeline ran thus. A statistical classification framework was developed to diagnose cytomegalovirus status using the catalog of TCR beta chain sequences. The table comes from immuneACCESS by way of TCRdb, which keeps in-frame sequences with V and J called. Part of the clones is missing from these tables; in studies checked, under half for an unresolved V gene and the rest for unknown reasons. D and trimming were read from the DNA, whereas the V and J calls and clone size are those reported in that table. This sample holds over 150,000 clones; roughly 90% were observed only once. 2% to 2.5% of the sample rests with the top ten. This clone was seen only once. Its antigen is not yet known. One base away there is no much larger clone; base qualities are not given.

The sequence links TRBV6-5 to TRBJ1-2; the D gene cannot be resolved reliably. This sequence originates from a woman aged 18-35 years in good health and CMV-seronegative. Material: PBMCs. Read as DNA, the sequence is TGTGCCAGCAGTTACCCCTCGGGTGGCTACACCTTC. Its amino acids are CASSYPSGGYTF.